This T cell receptor beta chain was identified during a study of blood T cell repertoires in COVID-19. Study details: PBMCs, B-cell-depleted T cells, or T cells were the source of the cDNA or gDNA that made up the material.

Germline CDR1 and CDR2: SGHDN and FVKESK. V was clipped by 2 bases and J by 15 bases; unmatched bases: 9. The CDR3 is 13 residues long. This clone appeared once. Profiled with immunoSEQ multiplex PCR; TCRdb holds only in-frame clones, not every one. Of 25,000 or so clones in the sample, about nine tenths were seen once. The V gene is TRBV14, the J gene TRBJ2-1; 8 nucleotides agree with TRBD2. Sequencing was done on a sample of peripheral blood. The clonotype was recovered from a woman aged 80 or older with active or convalescent COVID-19. DNA of the CDR3: TGTGCCAGCAGCCAAACCGCCGGGACTAGTCCGTTCTTC. Translated, it gives CASSQTAGTSPFF. The whole variable domain, filled in from reference TRBV14 and TRBJ2-1, reads EAGVTQFPSHSVIEKGQTVTLRCDPISGHDNLYWYRRVMGKEIKFLLHFVKESKQDESGMPNNRFLAERTGGTYSTLKVQPAELEDSGVYFCASSQTAGTSPFFGPGTRLTVL.